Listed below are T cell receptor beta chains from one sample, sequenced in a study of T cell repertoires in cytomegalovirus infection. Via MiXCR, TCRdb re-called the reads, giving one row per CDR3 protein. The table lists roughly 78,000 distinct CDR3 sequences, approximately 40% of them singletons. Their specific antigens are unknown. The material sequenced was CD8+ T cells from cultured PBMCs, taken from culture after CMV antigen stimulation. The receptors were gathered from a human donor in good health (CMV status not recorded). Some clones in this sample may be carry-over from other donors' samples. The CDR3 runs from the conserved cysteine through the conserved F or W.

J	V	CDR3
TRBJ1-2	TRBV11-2	CASRPGGSWDGYTF
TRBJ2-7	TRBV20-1	CSARALLHSDFNEQYF
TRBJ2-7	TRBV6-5	CASSRQGGSYEQYF
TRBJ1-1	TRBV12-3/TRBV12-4	CASSSWDVRFAEAFF
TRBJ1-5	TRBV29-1	CSVASGAFNQPQHF
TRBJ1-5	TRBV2	CASSDPRASNQPQHF
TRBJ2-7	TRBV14	CASSQGLGAYEQYF
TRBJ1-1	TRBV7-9	CASSLAAGEAFF
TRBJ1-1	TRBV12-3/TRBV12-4	CASSVLSVLTEAFF
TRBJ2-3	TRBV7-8	CASSLPGQGFDTDTQYF
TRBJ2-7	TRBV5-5	CASSFGTGGYEQYF
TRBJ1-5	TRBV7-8	CASSLGMGDRGQVNNQPQHF
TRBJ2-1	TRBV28	CASSLSRGYNEQFF
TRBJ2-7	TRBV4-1	CASSPTGYEQYF
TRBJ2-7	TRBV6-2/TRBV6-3	CASSAATGTSYEQYF
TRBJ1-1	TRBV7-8	CASSSEAGVNTEAFF
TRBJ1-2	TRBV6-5	CASSYSREDTNYGYTF
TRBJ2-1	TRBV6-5	CASSFLAEYNEQFF
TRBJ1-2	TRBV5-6	CASREEIDYGYTF
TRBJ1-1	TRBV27	CASSPTGTGGEAFF
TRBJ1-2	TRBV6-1	CASIMGAGYTF
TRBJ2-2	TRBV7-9	CASIPGQGITGELFF
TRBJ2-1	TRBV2	CASSPTTVSYNEQFF
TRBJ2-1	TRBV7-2	CASSSTRTSLSSYNEQFF
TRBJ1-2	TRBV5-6	CASSLQGAETNYGYTF
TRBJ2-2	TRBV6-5	CASSYGAFSENTGELFF
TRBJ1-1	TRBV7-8	CASSLARSQYGEAFF
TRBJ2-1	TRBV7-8	CASSLQLRDEQFF
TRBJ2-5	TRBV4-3	CASSQDRGFQETQYF
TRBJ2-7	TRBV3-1	CASSQEMGHYEQYF
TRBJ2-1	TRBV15	CATSRDRPEVIYNEQFF
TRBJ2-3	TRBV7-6	CASSFFDSGSTDTQYF
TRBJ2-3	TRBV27	CASSSLNPAKNTQYF